This T cell receptor beta chain was recovered during a study of shared clonotypes between healthy human individuals (dated by TCRdb to between 2020 and 2021). A note on the overall study: A couple of women and a few men aged 18 to 49 years were included in the cohort. To increase sequencing depth and limit assay-specific biases, different laboratories used diverse techniques to prepare libraries and sequence TCR repertoires. For each donor, three plates each were used for CD4 naive and CD4 memory, two plates were used for CD8 naive, and one plate was used for CD8 memory. Per donor, leukapheresis produced somewhere between about 0.9 and 9 billion PBMCs. To estimate repertoire size and how much clonotypes are shared between individuals, the study performed deep sequencing of blood TCR repertoires from a few healthy adults. Broad study findings and their caveats: Based on pairwise subsampling, the degree of clonotype sharing among donors was expected to be affected by sequencing depth. When a few donors were compared, the shared fraction of clonotypes was about 5% for naive CD4, more than 3% for naive CD8, more than 2% for memory CD4, and about 0.36% for memory CD8. Higher generation probabilities were observed for clonotypes shared by all four sorted-subset donors than for non-shared clonotypes. Sampling was restricted to blood, and TCR repertoires in tissue are likely to differ from TCR repertoires in blood. Naive subsets generally had larger estimated clonotype richness than memory subsets did. Because the study included only a small number of donors, the genetic and exposure-history diversity represented was limited. Incomplete sequencing was indicated by rarefaction of sorted-subset datasets, despite the large sequencing depth.

For the CD8 naive samples, CD45RO-negative cells were positively selected for CCR7, yielding a CD45RA+CCR7+ population from which TemRA cells were excluded. Healthy HIV-negative adults with no recently reported acute infections or vaccinations were included as donors. Only Caucasian adults living in Nashville, Tennessee, USA were represented among the donors. Blood was collected by leukapheresis, and PBMCs were isolated by Ficoll-Histopaque density gradient centrifugation and then cryopreserved in liquid nitrogen vapor phase. Analytical flow cytometry was used to check the purity and quantity of each magnetically sorted T cell population. Genomic DNA was isolated from each sorted fraction and quantified by UV absorbance on a Nanodrop 2000c. This clone was observed once. Its antigen remains undetermined. The record has no base qualities; no much larger clone is one base away. Using the deep immunoSEQ assay, TCR CDR3 regions were amplified from genomic DNA by multiplex PCR. For each cell subset, the extracted genomic DNA was distributed evenly across all wells of several immunoSEQ 96-well plates, and each plate served as one replicate. For sorted subsets, about 0.2 ug genomic DNA, equal to 30,000 or so T cell genomes, was loaded into each replicate PCR. Purified libraries were quantified with a Qubit 3.0 fluorometer, sized on a Bioanalyzer 2100, and re-quantified with the KAPA Library Quantification kit. Every immunoSEQ 96-well plate was sequenced on a separate single-read 150-cycle Illumina NextSeq 550 flow cell. On the study's bioinformatics: Because only junctional sequences without quality scores were contained in the immunoSEQ output, filtering matching that applied to full-length reads could not be performed. To assign V/J genes and CDR3, sequences were annotated using PyIR, a Python wrapper for IgBLAST v1.9, with IMGT germline references. Any read was removed if the V/J assignment was weak (E-value above 1e-6), the CDR3 was missing, or the read contained stop codons, out-of-frame junctions, or ambiguous translated residues. A V3J clonotype was defined by an identical inferred V gene, J gene, and CDR3 amino acid sequence. The percentage overlap between two repertoires was calculated by dividing the number of shared unique clonotypes by the size of the smaller repertoire. Richness of each repertoire was evaluated using RTK rarefaction, the Chao1 estimator, and Recon v2.1 estimates of unobserved clonotypes. Generation probabilities were computed with OLGA for all TCRbeta clonotypes obtained by the gDNA method from several donors. Here the immuneACCESS table is served through TCRdb, limited to in-frame sequences with V and J called. Missing clones are a known gap in these copies; in checked studies unresolved V genes cover under half, and the rest lacks a known reason. The V and J calls and the clone size are those of that table, but D and trimming were determined from the DNA. The table for this sample lists around 1,900,000 clones; over 85% of them were counted only once. More than 1.5% of the sample goes to the ten largest clones.

The source material was naive CD8+ T cells from PBMCs. According to the study, the label for this sample's cell subset or site signals: CD45RA+CCR7+. This TCR derives from a man younger than 30 in good health. Some clones in this sample may be carry-over from other donors' samples.

The bases read TGTGCCAGTCACAGTGGCACAGGGGAGCTGTTTTTT. It codes for CASHSGTGELFF. The sequence links TRBV19 to TRBJ2-2, with no confidently assigned D gene. From the cysteine through the phenylalanine, the CDR3 covers 12 amino acids. The kept DNA is CDR3 alone, 36 bases in frame from the first base. The junction carries 12 bases between V and J, which are trimmed by 8 bases and 8 bases respectively. CDR1 and CDR2, looked up from the germline V gene (reference sequence), are LNHDA and SQIVND.